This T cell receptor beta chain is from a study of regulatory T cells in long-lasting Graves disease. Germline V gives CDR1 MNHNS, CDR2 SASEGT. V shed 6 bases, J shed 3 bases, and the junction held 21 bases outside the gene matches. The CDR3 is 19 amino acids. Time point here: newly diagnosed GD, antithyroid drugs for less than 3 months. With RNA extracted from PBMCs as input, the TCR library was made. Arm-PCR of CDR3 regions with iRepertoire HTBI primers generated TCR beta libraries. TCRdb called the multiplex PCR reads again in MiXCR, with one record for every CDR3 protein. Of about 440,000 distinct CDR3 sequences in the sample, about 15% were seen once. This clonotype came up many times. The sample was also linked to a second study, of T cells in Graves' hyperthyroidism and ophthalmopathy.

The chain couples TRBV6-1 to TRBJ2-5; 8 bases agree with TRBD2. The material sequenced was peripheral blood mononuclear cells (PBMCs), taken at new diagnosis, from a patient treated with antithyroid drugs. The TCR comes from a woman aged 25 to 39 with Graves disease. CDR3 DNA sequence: TGTGCCAGCAGCCTAGCTGGGGGGTCAGCGGGAGATGGGGAAGAGACCCAGTACTTC. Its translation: CASSLAGGSAGDGEETQYF.